These 5 T cell receptor beta chains came from one sample sequenced in a study of shared T cell receptors in the human thymus. TCRdb's copy holds only in-frame clones and misses some; the assay was immunoSEQ multiplex PCR. The table includes more than 550,000 clones, more than 70% detected once. These data also featured in a second study, about human thymus T cells.

The sequencing sample was made of thymocytes. The receptors stem from a boy in the first two years of life with a congenital heart defect.

This clone showed up just a few times. The V call is TRBV28, the J call TRBJ2-2, with TRBD2 matching 11 bases. The CDR3 extends over 17 amino acids. J was trimmed by 1 base and V by 6 bases; bases with no gene match: 7. The germline V gene encodes CDR1 MDHEN and CDR2 SYDVKM. This chain's CDR3 is CASSHTSGGRNTGELFF. The CDR3 DNA follows: TGTGCCAGCAGCCATACTAGCGGGGGTCGGAACACCGGGGAGCTGTTTTTT.

This chain joins TRBV30 and TRBJ2-1, with 10 bases matching TRBD2. This CDR3 has 13 residues. Unmatched junction bases numbered 5, after V lost 5 bases and J lost 7 bases. Germline CDR1 GTSNPN, CDR2 SVGIG (reference sequence). CDR3 sequence reads: CAWERGGLNEQFF. DNA of the CDR3: TGTGCCTGGGAGCGGGGGGGCCTGAATGAGCAGTTCTTC.

This chain connects TRBV7-9 to TRBJ2-7; 7 bases fit TRBD1. This CDR3 contains 18 residues. Losses at the gene ends were 1 base for V and 2 bases for J; bases not matched to a gene: 14. Germline assignment: CDR1 SEHNR and CDR2 FQNEAQ (reference sequence). The CDR3, as DNA: TGTGCCAGCAGCTTAGTTAGCCCAGGGACAGCCCTAACCTACGAGCAGTACTTC. It encodes CASSLVSPGTALTYEQYF.

In the case of this clone: The DNA is left out, because the CDR3 cannot be placed on it with certainty; the CDR3 is given as TCRdb lists it. This rearrangement joins TRBV11-2 to TRBJ1-2; no DNA check was done on the table's D call, TRBD1. Counting both end residues, the CDR3 totals 11 amino acids. Germline assignment: CDR1 SGHAT and CDR2 FQNNGV. CDR3 sequence: CASSLVGRGTF.

Notes on this clone: The sample holds other DNA sequences that translate to the same CDR3. This chain joins TRBV6-1 and TRBJ1-5; D might be TRBD1 (5 bases). In germline, CDR1 is MNHNS, CDR2 SASEGT. V was pared by 6 bases and J by 4 bases, with 7 bases between. CDR3 length: 12 amino acids. Here the CDR3 DNA reads TGTGCCAGCAGGACAGTAAATCAGCCCCAGCATTTT. It codes for CASRTVNQPQHF.